Sequencing of this T cell receptor (beta chain) was carried out in a study of T-cell memory formation after mild COVID-19 (dated by TCRdb to about 2021). The study in broad terms: TCR sequence clusters from the two donors were found to be largely donor specific. In a couple of donors, T-cell clones that expanded and contracted after mild COVID-19 were followed by sequencing TCRalpha and TCRbeta repertoires longitudinally. The cohort comprised two young, previously healthy adult volunteers, one female and one male. What the research found in general, with its limitations: From day 15 to 85, contracting clones showed balanced CD4/CD8 phenotypes, whereas a second wave of clones that expanded from day 15 to 37 leaned towards CD4+. Contracting CD4+ clones were found mainly in CM and EM memory subsets, while CD8+ clones were enriched in EMRA. SARS-CoV-2 specificity was not confirmed for the second-wave clones peaking on day 37. Only a couple of mild cases were covered in the study, and larger cohorts including severe cases with pre-infection samples were considered necessary. Some responding clones were detected in pre-infection memory, suggesting pre-existing cross-reactive memory T cells joined the SARS-CoV-2 response.

V has 4 bases trimmed and J has 7 bases trimmed; junction bases matching no gene number 5. Including cysteine and phenylalanine, the CDR3 has 13 amino acids. Of the read, only the CDR3 DNA is kept; its 39 bases are in frame from base 1. For this clonotype: What this receptor recognizes is not known. Base qualities are not at hand, and no much larger clone is one base apart.

Ficoll-Paque density gradient centrifugation was used to isolate PBMCs. The run used an Illumina NovaSeq 6000. TCRalpha and TCRbeta cDNA libraries were constructed by 5'RACE with constant-segment primers, with sample barcodes and unique molecular identifiers being introduced. Trizol reagent was used to extract RNA from every sample. The libraries were amplified in two PCR steps, and the second step added a second sample barcode and Illumina TruSeq adapters. The libraries were sequenced on an Illumina NovaSeq using 2 x 150 bp paired-end reads. Per the source publication's procedure: Reads were demultiplexed and collapsed into UMI-guided consensus sequences with migec v1.2.7. Using mixcr v2.1.11, UMI consensuses were aligned to TRA and TRB V and J templates and then assembled into clonotypes. Clonotypes were classified as expanded or contracted when called significant by both edgeR and NoisET, with noise models trained on biological replicates. edgeR calls used a false discovery rate-adjusted p below 0.01 and a log2 fold-change threshold of 1. As an exploratory analysis of dynamics, max-normalized trajectories of the 1000 most abundant clonotypes were examined by PCA with hierarchical clustering. Separately sequenced CD4+ and CD8+ repertoires were used to assign the CD4 or CD8 phenotype of responding clones. TCRdb itself trimmed the public reads at Q25 with fastp, ran MiXCR and retained productive beta chains. CDR3 protein sequences are deduplicated, and each keeps its most common genes and DNA. The V and J calls, along with clone size, are taken from TCRdb and not from the paper's own processing. In all, the sample holds around 120,000 distinct CDR3 sequences, and roughly 15% of those were seen once. The leading ten clones occupy approximately 15% of the sample.

The rearranged chain carries TRBV12-3 or TRBV12-4 and TRBJ1-1; the central 8 bases match TRBD1. This sequence was found in an adult woman who had mild COVID-19 (a few samples of this study predate the infection). The sample titles of this study are shuffled in the database, so cell type and time point are left out; the donor was told from shared clones. Sequencing used PBMCs or a T cell subset sorted from them (not recorded which). The DNA sequence is given as TGTGCCAGCAGTTCTGGACAGGGCTTTGAAGCTTTCTTT. This encodes CASSSGQGFEAFF.